Listed below are T cell receptor beta chains from one sample, sequenced in a study of shared clonotypes between healthy human individuals. Sequencing used immunoSEQ multiplex PCR; TCRdb keeps in-frame clones, though not all of them. The table lists about 2.1 million clones, 93% of them singletons. The specimen was naive CD8+ T cells from PBMCs. The receptors originated from a man aged 18 to 29 in good health. Some clones in this sample may be carry-over from other donors' samples. Both conserved end residues are part of each CDR3. D genes are given only for firm matches. A clone size is listed for some rows: how often the clone was seen (once, few, many), or a class if it is expanded.

few,TRBV27,16,TRBJ2-7,TRBD2,TGTGCCAGCAGTCCCAGGACTAGCGGGAGTTTCAGGGAGCAGTACTTC,CASSPRTSGSFREQYF
-,TRBV27,15,TRBJ2-2,TRBD2,TGTGCCAGCAGCCCGGGACTAGCGGGACACGGGGAGCTGTTTTTT,CASSPGLAGHGELFF
-,TRBV7-6,17,TRBJ2-1,TRBD2,TGTGCCAGCAGCCGGGGACTAGCGGGAGAATCCTACAATGAGCAGTTCTTC,CASSRGLAGESYNEQFF
-,TRBV9,12,TRBJ2-2,-,TGTGCCAGCAGCGTCAGTGCCGGGGAGCTGTTTTTT,CASSVSAGELFF
-,TRBV18,13,TRBJ2-7,-,TGTGCCAGCTCACGGGACAAGACCTACGAGCAGTACTTC,CASSRDKTYEQYF
-,TRBV2,16,TRBJ1-5,-,TGTGCCAGCAGTGAAGGTGCAGGGGTAGGAGCGGAGTCCCAGCATTTT,CASSEGAGVGAESQHF
-,TRBV13,16,TRBJ2-6,-,TGTGCCAGCAGCCCCCCGGGGGGCCCTGGGGCCAACGTCCTGACTTTC,CASSPPGGPGANVLTF
-,TRBV5-8,14,TRBJ2-2,TRBD2,TGTGCCAGCAGGACGGGACTAGACACCGGGGAGCTGTTTTTT,CASRTGLDTGELFF
-,TRBV28,12,TRBJ2-3,TRBD1,TGTTCATCAGGGGGCCCCTTTGATACGCAGTATTTT,CSSGGPFDTQYF
-,TRBV9,16,TRBJ2-2,-,TGTGCCAGCAGCGCGCCGGATTCACAGTACACCGGGGAGCTGTTTTTT,CASSAPDSQYTGELFF
-,TRBV28,12,TRBJ2-7,TRBD2,TGTGCCAGCAGTTTTAGCGGGGCCGAGCAGTACTTC,CASSFSGAEQYF
once,TRBV7-9,13,TRBJ1-1,-,TGTGCCAGCAGCTTCCCAGTGAACACTGAAGCTTTCTTT,CASSFPVNTEAFF
-,TRBV19,19,TRBJ1-5,-,TGTGCCAGTAGATTCCGGGACACCGGATTCTTTAACGCCCTCCAGCCCCAGCATTTT,CASRFRDTGFFNALQPQHF
-,TRBV27,17,TRBJ2-7,-,TGTGCCAGCAGTTTATCATTCGGGCTCTCAACTTCCTACGAGCAGTACTTC,CASSLSFGLSTSYEQYF
-,TRBV27,14,TRBJ2-1,TRBD1,TGTGCCAGCAGTGTCCGACAGGGGATGAATGAGCAGTTCTTC,CASSVRQGMNEQFF